This TCR beta chain came from a study of cytomegalovirus exposure and HLA in healthy donors. Study-level findings and limits: There were three CMV-associated chains whose specificity for CMV antigens was confirmed in vitro. An Asian-associated ancestry cluster reportedly showed fewer N-insertions than the roughly 670-donor mean in a later analysis. According to an earlier analysis, most TCR beta V segments yielded productive rearrangements about 87% or about 30% of the time.

In regard to this clone: The antigen remains unidentified.

PCR used 60 Vbeta primers and 13 Jbeta primers. In the original processing: Later, an analysis found roughly 80 million unique TCR beta chains, and about 9.9 million of these were shared. The table came from immunoSEQ multiplex PCR; TCRdb's copy has only in-frame clones and leaves some out. V, J and clone size are those of that table, while D and trimming were read from the DNA. The sample has approximately 190,000 clones, more than 65% seen once. CDR1 is MNHEY and CDR2 is SVGAGI in the germline V gene. The CDR3 length is 15 residues. V trimming: 2 bases; J trimming: 4 bases; junction bases outside the gene matches: 4.

The sequenced material came from PBMCs. The clonotype comes from a man aged 45-65 years in good health and CMV-seronegative. The rearrangement uses TRBV6-5 and TRBJ2-7; 11 bases line up with TRBD2. The CDR3 sequence: CASSYRGLAAYEQYF. In DNA, the CDR3 is TGTGCCAGCAGTTACAGGGGACTAGCGGCATACGAGCAGTACTTC.